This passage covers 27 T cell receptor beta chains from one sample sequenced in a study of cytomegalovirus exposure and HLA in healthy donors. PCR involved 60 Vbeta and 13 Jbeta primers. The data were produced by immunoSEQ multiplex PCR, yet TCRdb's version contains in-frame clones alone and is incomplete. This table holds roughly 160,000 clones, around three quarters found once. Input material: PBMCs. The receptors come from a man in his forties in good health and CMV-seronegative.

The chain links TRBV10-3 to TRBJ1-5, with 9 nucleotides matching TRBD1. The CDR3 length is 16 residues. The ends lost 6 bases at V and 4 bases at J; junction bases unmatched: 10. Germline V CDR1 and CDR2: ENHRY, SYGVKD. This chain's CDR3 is CAISSGTGKKNQPQHF. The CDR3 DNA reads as TGTGCCATCAGCTCCGGGACAGGGAAAAAAAATCAGCCCCAGCATTTT.

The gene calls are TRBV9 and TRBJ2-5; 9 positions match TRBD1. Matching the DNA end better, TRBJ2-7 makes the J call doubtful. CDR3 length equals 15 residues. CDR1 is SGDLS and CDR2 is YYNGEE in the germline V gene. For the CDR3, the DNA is TGTGCCAGCAGCACGGGTGGACAGGGGACCTACGAGCAGTACTTC. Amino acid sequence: CASSTGGQGTYEQYF.

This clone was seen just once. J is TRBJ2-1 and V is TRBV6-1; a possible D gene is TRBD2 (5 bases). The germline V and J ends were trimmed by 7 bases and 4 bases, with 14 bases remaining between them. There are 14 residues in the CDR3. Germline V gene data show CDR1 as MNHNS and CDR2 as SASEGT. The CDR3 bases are TGTGCCAGCACACTCGCCGGGATATACAATGAGCAGTTCTTC. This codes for CASTLAGIYNEQFF.

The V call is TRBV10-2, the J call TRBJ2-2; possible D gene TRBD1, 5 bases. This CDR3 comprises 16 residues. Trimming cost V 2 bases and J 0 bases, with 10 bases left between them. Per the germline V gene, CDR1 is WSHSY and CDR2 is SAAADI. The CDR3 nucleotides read TGCGCCAGCAGTGAGGTGACAGTAACGAACACCGGGGAGCTGTTTTTT. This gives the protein CASSEVTVTNTGELFF.

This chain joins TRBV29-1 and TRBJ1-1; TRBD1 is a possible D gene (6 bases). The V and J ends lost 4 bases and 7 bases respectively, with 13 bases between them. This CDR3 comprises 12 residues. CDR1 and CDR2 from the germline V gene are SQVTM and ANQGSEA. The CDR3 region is CSVVRDNHEAFF. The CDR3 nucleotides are TGCAGCGTTGTCCGGGACAACCATGAAGCTTTCTTT.

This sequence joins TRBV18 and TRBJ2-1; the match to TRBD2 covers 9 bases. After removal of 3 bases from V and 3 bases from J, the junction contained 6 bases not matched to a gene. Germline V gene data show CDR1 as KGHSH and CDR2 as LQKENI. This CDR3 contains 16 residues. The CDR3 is CASSPETSGVYNEQFF. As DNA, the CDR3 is TGTGCCAGCTCACCCGAGACTAGCGGAGTCTACAATGAGCAGTTCTTC.

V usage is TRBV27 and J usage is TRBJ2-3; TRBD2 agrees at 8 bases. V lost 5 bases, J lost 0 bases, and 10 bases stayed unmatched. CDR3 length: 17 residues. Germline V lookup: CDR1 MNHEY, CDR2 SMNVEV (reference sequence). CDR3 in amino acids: CASSRPSSGISTDTQYF. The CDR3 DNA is TGTGCCAGCAGTCGCCCGAGTAGCGGGATAAGCACAGATACGCAGTATTTT.

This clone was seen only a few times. The CDR3 nucleotides are TGCGCCAGCAGCTCGGGACTAGCGGGAGAAGAGACCCAGTACTTC. This gives the protein CASSSGLAGEETQYF. The genes are TRBV5-1 and TRBJ2-5, with 14 bases aligning to TRBD2. This CDR3 has 15 amino acids. The J segment lost 3 bases and the V segment lost 3 bases, leaving 1 base of the junction unmatched. Germline values: CDR1 SGHRS, CDR2 YFSETQ. Looking up the rest from reference TRBV5-1 and TRBJ2-5 gives the full variable domain: KAGVTQTPRYLIKTRGQQVTLSCSPISGHRSVSWYQQTPGQGLQFLFEYFSETQRNKGNFPGRFSGRQFSNSRSEMNVSTLELGDSALYLCASSSGLAGEETQYFGPGTRLLVL.

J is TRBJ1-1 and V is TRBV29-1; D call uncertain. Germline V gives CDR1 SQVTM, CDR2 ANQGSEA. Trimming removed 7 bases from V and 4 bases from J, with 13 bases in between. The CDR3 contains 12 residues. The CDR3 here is CSATREGTEAFF. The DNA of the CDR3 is TGCAGCGCTACAAGGGAGGGCACTGAAGCTTTCTTT.

The CDR3 here is CASSVGQNYEQYF. DNA of the CDR3: TGCGCCAGCAGCGTCGGACAGAACTACGAGCAGTACTTC. The V call is TRBV5-1, the J call TRBJ2-7; TRBD1 might be the D (6 bases). CDR1 and CDR2 (germline): SGHRS, YFSETQ. The length of the CDR3 is 13 residues. The V and J ends lost 4 bases and 3 bases respectively, with 11 bases between them.

The CDR3 here is CASSISLNRNTGELFF. The DNA for the CDR3 is TGTGCCAGTAGTATATCTCTGAATAGGAACACCGGGGAGCTGTTTTTT. The J gene is TRBJ2-2, the V gene TRBV19; D remains unclear. V was pared by 2 bases and J by 1 base, with 11 bases between. This CDR3 is built from 16 residues. Germline V CDR1 and CDR2: LNHDA, SQIVND (reference sequence).

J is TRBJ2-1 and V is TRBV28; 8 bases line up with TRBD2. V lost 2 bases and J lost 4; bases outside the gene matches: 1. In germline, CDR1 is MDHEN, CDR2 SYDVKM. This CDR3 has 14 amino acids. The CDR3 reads CASSLAGGYNEQFF. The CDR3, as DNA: TGTGCCAGCAGTTTAGCGGGAGGTTACAATGAGCAGTTCTTC. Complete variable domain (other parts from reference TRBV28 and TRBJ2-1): DVKVTQSSRYLVKRTGEKVFLECVQDMDHENMFWYRQDPGLGLRLIYFSYDVKMKEKGDIPEGYSVSREKKERFSLILESASTNQTSMYLCASSLAGGYNEQFFGPGTRLTVL.

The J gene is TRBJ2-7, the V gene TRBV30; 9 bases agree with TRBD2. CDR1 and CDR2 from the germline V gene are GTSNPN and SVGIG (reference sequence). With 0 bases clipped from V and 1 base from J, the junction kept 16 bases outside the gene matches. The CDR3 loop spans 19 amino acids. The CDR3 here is CAWSVRTGREGLFSYEQYF. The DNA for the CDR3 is TGTGCCTGGAGTGTACGAACTGGGCGGGAGGGCCTTTTTTCCTACGAGCAGTACTTC.

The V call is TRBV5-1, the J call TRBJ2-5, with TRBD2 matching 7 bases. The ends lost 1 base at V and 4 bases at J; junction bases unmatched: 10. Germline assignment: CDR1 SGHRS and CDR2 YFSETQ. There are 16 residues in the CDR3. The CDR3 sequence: CASSLSKSGGRETQYF. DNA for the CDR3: TGCGCCAGCAGCTTGAGCAAATCGGGGGGAAGAGAGACCCAGTACTTC.

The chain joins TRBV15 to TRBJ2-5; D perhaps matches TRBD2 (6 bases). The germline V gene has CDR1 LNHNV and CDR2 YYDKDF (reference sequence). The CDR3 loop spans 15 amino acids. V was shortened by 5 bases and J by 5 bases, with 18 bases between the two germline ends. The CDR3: CATSFPSQAGETQYF. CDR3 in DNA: TGTGCCACCAGCTTCCCCAGCCAGGCGGGGGAGACCCAGTACTTC.

For the CDR3, the DNA is TGTGCCAGCAGCAGAAGGGTGCAGGGTCCCTACGAGCAGTACTTC. Translating gives CASSRRVQGPYEQYF. This chain links TRBV11-3 with TRBJ2-7; tentatively, D is TRBD1 (5 bases). Germline V gene sequence: CDR1 SGHNT, CDR2 YENEEA. This CDR3 contains 15 residues. Trimming stripped 5 bases from V and 2 bases from J, with 16 bases between.

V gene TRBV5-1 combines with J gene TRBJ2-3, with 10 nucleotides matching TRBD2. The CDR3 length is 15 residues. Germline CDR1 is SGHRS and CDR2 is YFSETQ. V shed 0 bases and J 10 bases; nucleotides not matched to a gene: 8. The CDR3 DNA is TGCGCCAGCAGCTTGGAAGCTAGCGGGAGTGTTCCGCAGTATTTT. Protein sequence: CASSLEASGSVPQYF.

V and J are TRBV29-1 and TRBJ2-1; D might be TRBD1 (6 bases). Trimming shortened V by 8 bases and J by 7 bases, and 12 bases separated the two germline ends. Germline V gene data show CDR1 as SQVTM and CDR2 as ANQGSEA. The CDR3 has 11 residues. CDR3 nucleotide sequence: TGCAGCCCCCAACAGGGAAATGAGCAGTTCTTC. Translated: CSPQQGNEQFF.

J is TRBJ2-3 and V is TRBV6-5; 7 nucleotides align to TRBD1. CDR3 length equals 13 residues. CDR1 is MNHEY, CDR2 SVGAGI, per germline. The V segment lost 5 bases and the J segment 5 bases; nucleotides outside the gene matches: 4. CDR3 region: CASSTTGKDTQYF. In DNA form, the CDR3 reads TGTGCCAGCAGTACGACAGGGAAAGATACGCAGTATTTT.

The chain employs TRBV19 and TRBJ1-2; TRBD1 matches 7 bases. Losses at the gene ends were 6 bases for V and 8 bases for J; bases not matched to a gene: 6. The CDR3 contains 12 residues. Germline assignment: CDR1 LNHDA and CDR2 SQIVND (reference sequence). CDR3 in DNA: TGTGCCAGTAGCGGGACAGTTGGGGGCTACACCTTC. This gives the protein CASSGTVGGYTF.

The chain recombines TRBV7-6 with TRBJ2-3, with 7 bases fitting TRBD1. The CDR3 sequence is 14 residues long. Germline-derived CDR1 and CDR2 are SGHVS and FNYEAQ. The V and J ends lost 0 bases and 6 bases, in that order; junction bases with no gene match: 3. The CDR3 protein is CASSLAEDRDTQYF. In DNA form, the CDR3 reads TGTGCCAGCAGCTTAGCGGAGGACAGGGATACGCAGTATTTT.

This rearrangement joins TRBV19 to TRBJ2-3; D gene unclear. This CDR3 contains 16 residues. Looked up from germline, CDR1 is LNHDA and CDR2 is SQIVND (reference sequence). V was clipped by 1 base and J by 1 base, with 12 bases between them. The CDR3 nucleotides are TGTGCCAGTAGTATAGGGCCGACTTTTGGCACAGATACGCAGTATTTT. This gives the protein CASSIGPTFGTDTQYF.

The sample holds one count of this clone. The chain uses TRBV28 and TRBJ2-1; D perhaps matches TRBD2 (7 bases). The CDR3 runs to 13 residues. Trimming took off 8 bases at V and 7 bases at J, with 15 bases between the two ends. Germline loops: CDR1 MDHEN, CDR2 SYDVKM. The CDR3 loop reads CASRGAGDNEQFF. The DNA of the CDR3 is TGTGCCAGCCGGGGGGCGGGAGATAATGAGCAGTTCTTC.

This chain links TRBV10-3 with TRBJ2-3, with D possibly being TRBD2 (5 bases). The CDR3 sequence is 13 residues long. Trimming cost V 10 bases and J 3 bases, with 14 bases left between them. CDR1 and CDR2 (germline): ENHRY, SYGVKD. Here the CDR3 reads CATCPGSTDTQYF. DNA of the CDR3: TGTGCCACTTGTCCGGGAAGTACAGATACGCAGTATTTT.

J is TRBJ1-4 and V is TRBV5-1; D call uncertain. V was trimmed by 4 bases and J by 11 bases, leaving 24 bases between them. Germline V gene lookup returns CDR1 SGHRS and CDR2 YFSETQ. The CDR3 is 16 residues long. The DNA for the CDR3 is TGCGCCAGCAGCCGTGCTGAGGTGGCCCAGACCCAGAAACTGTTTTTT. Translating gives CASSRAEVAQTQKLFF.

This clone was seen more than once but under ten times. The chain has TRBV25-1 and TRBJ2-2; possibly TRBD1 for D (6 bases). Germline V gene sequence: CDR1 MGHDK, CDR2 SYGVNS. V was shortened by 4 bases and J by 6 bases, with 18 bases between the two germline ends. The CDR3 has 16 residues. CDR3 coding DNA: TGTGCCAGCAGTGGACAGGCCCCCAGCGGCGCCGGGGAGCTGTTTTTT. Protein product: CASSGQAPSGAGELFF.

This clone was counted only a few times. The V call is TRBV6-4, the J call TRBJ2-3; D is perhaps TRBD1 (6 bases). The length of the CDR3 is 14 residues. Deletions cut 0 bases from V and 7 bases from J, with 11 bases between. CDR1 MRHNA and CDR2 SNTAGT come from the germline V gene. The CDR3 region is CASSDSRRGNTQYF. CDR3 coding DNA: TGTGCCAGCAGTGACTCGAGAAGGGGGAATACGCAGTATTTT.